The present entry profiles one TCR beta chain with its context. No antigen is known for it. In germline, CDR1 is SGHAT, CDR2 FQNNGV. Trimming removed 3 bases at V and 11 bases at J, with 7 bases between. The CDR3 has 10 amino acids. This entry is derived from a study of radiation and T cells in renal cell carcinoma. Study-wide findings and caveats: In blood, top tumor clones expanded by 2 weeks, shrinking by 4.

Assay used: immunoSEQ multiplex PCR; TCRdb lists only in-frame clones, some missing. The data hold about 150,000 clones, with about 87% observed a single time. The sample's time point: baseline pretreatment blood. Indicated treatment: 15 Gy SBRT to primary tumor, nephrectomy 4 weeks later. After SBRT, blood was collected at 2 and 4 weeks, plus baseline. This receptor was identified in a woman in her seventies with renal cell carcinoma. The source material was blood, sampled from a patient whose treatment included radiotherapy and nephrectomy. The chain links TRBV11-2 to TRBJ1-1; D gene uncertain. The CDR3 DNA sequence: TGTGCCAGCAGCTTTAATAGCGCTTTCTTT. Protein: CASSFNSAFF.